This T cell receptor (beta chain) was recovered during a study of beta chain features in type 1 diabetes. Overall study findings and caveats: It was possible that PCR favored shorter templates, equally so in patients and controls. Patients with Type 1 diabetes showed moderately but significantly shorter TCRB CDR3s in all four CD4+ subsets.

Expressed TCRB transcripts were sequenced, since all the RNA that had been isolated was reverse transcribed. Profiling relied on immunoSEQ multiplex PCR, and the TCRdb table lists in-frame clones only, not all of them. The table shows under 450,000 clones, with roughly 14% occurring only once. On this clone itself: The target antigen is unknown.

The germline gives CDR1 KGHSH, CDR2 LQKENI. V dropped 3 bases and J dropped 4; count of bases not matched to a gene: 6. The CDR3 runs to 15 residues. The source is a man aged 30-40 years in good health. V gene TRBV18 combines with J gene TRBJ1-2; 9 positions agree with TRBD1. Sequencing was performed on naive CD4+ T cells from blood. The CDR3 loop is CASSPSGQGGYGYTF. CDR3 coding DNA: TGTGCCAGCTCACCCTCGGGACAGGGCGGCTATGGCTACACCTTC.